These T cell receptor beta chains were read from a single sample in a study of blood T cell repertoires in COVID-19. Assay used: immunoSEQ multiplex PCR; TCRdb lists only in-frame clones, some missing. The repertoire holds 150,000 to 200,000 clones, 65% to 80% seen once, with approximately 13% in the top ten. The sample taken for sequencing was peripheral blood. These receptors all stem from a man over 45 who had recovered from COVID-19. Each CDR3 is given with its conserved first and last residue. D genes are given only for firm matches. A clone size is listed for some rows: how often the clone was seen (once, few, many), or a class if it is expanded.

d_call,clone_size,v_call,j_call,cdr3_nt,cdr3_aa
TRBD1,once,TRBV6-1,TRBJ1-2,TGTGCCAGCAGTGAATCAGGGGGGAACTATGGCTACACCTTC,CASSESGGNYGYTF
NA,NA,TRBV5-4,TRBJ2-7,TGTGCCAGCAGCTTGTCACCGGGCTACGAGCAGTACTTC,CASSLSPGYEQYF
NA,NA,TRBV15,TRBJ1-2,TGTGCCACCAGCAGAGACAGGGTAAACGGCTACACCTTC,CATSRDRVNGYTF
NA,NA,TRBV6-5,TRBJ2-4,TGTGCCAGCGAGTTCCGACTCGAAAACATTCAGTACTTC,CASEFRLENIQYF
TRBD1,NA,TRBV18,TRBJ1-5,TGTGCCAGCTCACCATCAGGGGGCGGTCAGCCCCAGCATTTT,CASSPSGGGQPQHF
NA,once,TRBV13,TRBJ1-1,TGTGCCAGCAGCTTAGTTTGGCAGGGAAACACTGAAGCTTTCTTT,CASSLVWQGNTEAFF
TRBD2,NA,TRBV19,TRBJ2-1,TGTGCCAGCTCTAACCGACTAGCGGGAGGTTCAAACCCCTACAATGAGCAGTTCTTC,CASSNRLAGGSNPYNEQFF
NA,NA,TRBV18,TRBJ1-2,TGTGCCAGCTCACCCGGGACACTGTATGGCTACACCTTC,CASSPGTLYGYTF
TRBD2,NA,TRBV5-1,TRBJ2-1,TGCGCCAGCAGCTACCCGGGACTAGCGGTTTTCGAGCAGTTCTTC,CASSYPGLAVFEQFF
TRBD2,few,TRBV7-3,TRBJ2-1,TGTGCCAGCAGCTTAGGACTAGCGGGGAGGGTTAGGAAGTTCTTC,CASSLGLAGRVRKFF
NA,NA,TRBV10-3,TRBJ1-3,TGTGCCATCCGCACAACCTCTGGAAACACCATATATTTT,CAIRTTSGNTIYF
TRBD2,NA,TRBV18,TRBJ2-7,TGTGCCAGCTCACCACCGACTAGCGGCCCCTACGAGCAGTACTTC,CASSPPTSGPYEQYF
NA,NA,TRBV7-2,TRBJ2-7,TGTGCCAGCAGCTTTTCTACCTCCTACGAGCAGTACTTC,CASSFSTSYEQYF
TRBD1,once,TRBV24-1,TRBJ1-2,TGTGCCACCAGCCCGGGAGGGGGCGCTTACTATGGCTACACCTTC,CATSPGGGAYYGYTF
NA,NA,TRBV20-1,TRBJ1-1,TGCAGTGCTATATTTGTTACTGAAGCTTTCTTT,CSAIFVTEAFF
NA,NA,TRBV11-2,TRBJ2-4,TGTGCCAGCAGCCAAGGGGATTGGTCCAAAAACATTCAGTACTTC,CASSQGDWSKNIQYF
TRBD2,NA,TRBV28,TRBJ2-2,TGTGCCAGCAGTTCCTCCGGGACTAGTCCCGGGGAGCTGTTTTTT,CASSSSGTSPGELFF
NA,NA,TRBV5-6,TRBJ1-2,TGTGCCAGCACCTCCATGGGCACTGACTATGGCTACACCTTC,CASTSMGTDYGYTF
NA,NA,TRBV2,TRBJ2-3,TGTGCCAGCAGTGTGGGGGCAGGCACAGATACGCAGTATTTT,CASSVGAGTDTQYF
NA,NA,TRBV11-2,TRBJ1-6,TGTGCCAGCAGCTTAGATGTCGGTCTCCTATTCTTTTCACCCCTCCACTTT,CASSLDVGLLFFSPLHF
NA,NA,TRBV6-5,TRBJ2-3,TGTGCCAGCAGTTACTCCGTCCCCCTCGTGGATACGCAGTATTTT,CASSYSVPLVDTQYF
TRBD1,NA,TRBV24-1,TRBJ2-1,TGTGCCACCAGTGACGGGACAGGGTTATGGAATGAGCAGTTCTTC,CATSDGTGLWNEQFF
TRBD1,NA,TRBV5-1,TRBJ2-1,TGCGCCAGCAGCTTGGGACAGGGTCGCTACAATGAGCAGTTCTTC,CASSLGQGRYNEQFF
TRBD1,NA,TRBV6-6,TRBJ2-5,TGTGCCAGCATTCGAAGGGGCTGGGACAGGGTCTTATTAGACCAAGAGACCCAGTACTTC,CASIRRGWDRVLLDQETQYF
NA,few,TRBV21-1,TRBJ2-7,TGTGCCAGCAGCACCACCCCGACTAGCGGGTGGTTTTTC,CASSTTPTSGWFF
TRBD1,NA,TRBV7-3,TRBJ2-1,TGTGCCAGCAGCGATCGACAGGGGGGCTACAATGAGCAGTTCTTC,CASSDRQGGYNEQFF
TRBD2,NA,TRBV7-8,TRBJ2-1,TGTGCCAGCAGCCAGTTACTAGCGGGAGGGTCGGTCTTC,CASSQLLAGGSVF
NA,NA,TRBV14,TRBJ2-7,TGTGCCAGCAGCCAATTTGGGCGGGACGGGTCCTACGAGCAGTACTTC,CASSQFGRDGSYEQYF
TRBD1,few,TRBV7-2,TRBJ1-2,TGTGCCAGCAGCTCGGACAGGGGGGGTGGCTACACCTTC,CASSSDRGGGYTF
NA,few,TRBV4-1,TRBJ2-7,TGCGCCAGCAGCCAAGTTAGGCAGGGCCTAACCGCCTACGAGCAGTACTTC,CASSQVRQGLTAYEQYF
NA,NA,TRBV14,TRBJ2-7,TGTGCCAGCAGCCAAGGTACAAAAGAGCAGTACTTC,CASSQGTKEQYF
TRBD1,NA,TRBV27,TRBJ1-2,TGTGCCAGCAGTTCACAGGGGTCTGGCTACACCTTC,CASSSQGSGYTF
TRBD1,once,TRBV11-2,TRBJ1-2,TGTGCCAGCAGCTTGGGCAGGGGGCCAGGTGGCTACACCTTC,CASSLGRGPGGYTF
TRBD2,NA,TRBV4-1,TRBJ2-7,TGCGCCAGCAGCCAAGGGAGCGGGACTAACGAGCAGTACTTC,CASSQGSGTNEQYF
NA,NA,TRBV7-6,TRBJ2-1,TGTGCCAGCAGCCGGGGGTTGCGCAATGAGCAGTTCTTC,CASSRGLRNEQFF
NA,few,TRBV6-5,TRBJ1-3,TGTGCCAGCAGTTCCCCTGGACTGGGTGGAAACACCATATATTTT,CASSSPGLGGNTIYF
TRBD2,once,TRBV25-1,TRBJ2-1,TGTGCCAGCAGTGAACCGCTAGCGGGGAACAATGAGCAGTTCTTC,CASSEPLAGNNEQFF
TRBD1,once,TRBV7-2,TRBJ2-4,TGTGCCAGCAGCACCCGACAGGGGGCTTACAGCATTCAGTACTTC,CASSTRQGAYSIQYF
NA,NA,TRBV7-9,TRBJ1-5,TGTGCCAGCAGTCGAGGGTTCGACAATCAGCCCCAGCATTTT,CASSRGFDNQPQHF
TRBD1,NA,TRBV5-6,TRBJ2-7,TGTGCCAGCAGCTTCGGGACAGGGGCCTACGAGCAGTACTTC,CASSFGTGAYEQYF
TRBD1,few,TRBV27,TRBJ2-7,TGTGCCAGCAGCGGGACAGGGAGGGCCTACGAGCAGTACTTC,CASSGTGRAYEQYF
NA,NA,TRBV5-1,TRBJ1-4,TGCGCCAGCAGCTTGGCTCCCCCAGGGAGGATCGGGGAAAAACTGTTTTTT,CASSLAPPGRIGEKLFF
TRBD2,NA,TRBV27,TRBJ2-3,TGTGCCAGCAGTTTAGGGACTAGCGGGAGGGCCACAGATACGCAGTATTTT,CASSLGTSGRATDTQYF
NA,NA,TRBV7-8,TRBJ1-5,TGTGCCAGCAGCCCCAGACAGTTTGAGCCCCAGCATTTT,CASSPRQFEPQHF
TRBD1,few,TRBV10-3,TRBJ2-7,TGTGCCATCAGTGACCGGACAGGGCCCTACGAGCAGTACTTC,CAISDRTGPYEQYF
TRBD1,NA,TRBV6-5,TRBJ1-1,TGTGCCAGCAGTCGGACAGGTGGGAACACTGAAGCTTTCTTT,CASSRTGGNTEAFF
TRBD1,NA,TRBV29-1,TRBJ1-2,TGCAGCGTTGGACAGGGACGGGATGGCTACACCTTC,CSVGQGRDGYTF
NA,NA,TRBV11-2,TRBJ2-2,TGTGCCAGCCGGTGGGCGTCGGGAGAATCCGGGGAGCTGTTTTTT,CASRWASGESGELFF
NA,many,TRBV5-1,TRBJ1-2,TGCGCCAGCAGCTTAACCGGGAGTACGACCTATGGCTACACCTTC,CASSLTGSTTYGYTF
TRBD1,NA,TRBV5-5,TRBJ1-3,TGTGCCAGCAGCTCTCAGGGGGCGTCTGGAAACACCATATATTTT,CASSSQGASGNTIYF
NA,NA,TRBV3-1/TRBV3-2,TRBJ2-3,TGTGCCAGCAGCCACGGGTCCACAGATACGCAGTATTTT,CASSHGSTDTQYF
NA,NA,TRBV4-1,TRBJ2-3,TGCGCCAGCAGCCAAGATTGGCAGGGGATGACAGATACGCAGTATTTT,CASSQDWQGMTDTQYF
NA,NA,TRBV5-6,TRBJ2-1,TGTGCCAGCAGCTTTAGGGCGACTAGTGATGAGCAGTTCTTC,CASSFRATSDEQFF
NA,few,TRBV4-2,TRBJ1-4,TGTGCCAGCAGCCAAGAAGGAGCTGAAAAACTGTTTTTT,CASSQEGAEKLFF
TRBD1,NA,TRBV4-1,TRBJ2-2,TGCGCCAGCAGCGCCAGACAGGGAACCGGGGAGCTGTTTTTT,CASSARQGTGELFF
TRBD1,NA,TRBV6-5,TRBJ1-6,TGTGCCAGTGGGTTAGAAGACAGGGTGCATTCACCCCTCCACTTT,CASGLEDRVHSPLHF
TRBD2,NA,TRBV7-6,TRBJ2-7,TGTGCCAGCAGCCAGGGACTAGCGGGAGGACTCTCCTACGAGCAGTACTTC,CASSQGLAGGLSYEQYF